This T cell receptor beta chain was obtained from a study of PD-1 blockade in classical Hodgkin lymphoma. The wider study: On a schedule of every 2 weeks, patients received nivolumab 3 mg/kg intravenously. Whole-study findings and limits: Exclusion was applied to patients who started nivolumab under 1 year after ASCT. As was reported, newly diagnosed patients showed lower baseline TCR diversity than healthy donors did.

No patient escaped relapse after autologous stem cell transplantation, and brentuximab vedotin exposure varied. As concerns this clone: Its antigen is currently unknown.

Libraries were prepared by immunoSEQ multiplex PCR; TCRdb keeps only in-frame clonotypes and omits some of them. The table has about 29,000 clones, approximately 70% seen once. The CDR3 has 11 residues. Per the germline V gene, CDR1 is DFQATT and CDR2 is SNEGSKA (reference sequence). V lost 4 bases to trimming and J lost 11 bases, with 12 bases between them. This specimen was peripheral blood mononuclear cells (PBMCs), taken before the second cycle of nivolumab. The rearrangement links TRBV20-1 to TRBJ1-5; no reliable D call. This sequence was found in a human donor with classical Hodgkin lymphoma. For the CDR3, the DNA is TGCAGTGCTAAAATTGGCGGGTCCCAGCATTTT. This translates into CSAKIGGSQHF.